This TCR beta chain was identified in a study of shared clonotypes between healthy human individuals. Study-level findings and limits: The four-donor shared clonotypes exceeded non-shared clonotypes in generation probability, with non-shared ones scoring lower. The genetic and exposure-history diversity represented was limited by few donors.

V shed 5 bases, J shed 8 bases, and the junction held 14 bases outside the gene matches. The length of the CDR3 is 15 residues. Germline V gene sequence: CDR1 SGHTA, CDR2 FQGNSA. At a deep level, the assay was run. TCRdb's copy holds only in-frame clones and misses some; the assay was immunoSEQ multiplex PCR. This table has over a million clones, about three quarters appearing once. As regards this clone: Its matching antigen is unknown.

From CD4+ cells came CD45RA+ naive and CD45RA-negative memory subsets. This clonotype was obtained from a young man in good health. Sequencing was carried out using memory CD4+ T cells sorted from blood. As to subset: CD45RA-negative fraction. The chain joins TRBV7-2 to TRBJ2-5; 7 nucleotides agree with TRBD1. CDR3 DNA: TGTGCCAGCAGCCCAAAGACAGGGTGGACGGAAACCCAGTACTTC. Translating gives CASSPKTGWTETQYF.